This is a list of T cell receptor beta chains from one sample in a study of regulatory T cells in long-lasting Graves disease. One entry per CDR3 protein results from TCRdb running MiXCR on the multiplex PCR reads. The sample lists a few hundred thousand distinct CDR3 sequences; 20% to 25% were seen once. This specimen was peripheral blood mononuclear cells (PBMCs), taken at new diagnosis, from a patient treated with antithyroid drugs. The receptors originated from a female donor with Graves disease. Both conserved end residues are part of each CDR3. D genes are given only for firm matches. Clone size is stated in some rows and not others, as once, few, many or a class when expanded.

>TRBV7-2|TRBJ1-2|TRBD1|many
TGTGCCAGCAGCCGGACAGGGGGATATGGCTACACCTTC
CASSRTGGYGYTF
>TRBV2|TRBJ1-4|.|.
TGTGCCAGCAGTGCGGGGGAGGAAAAACTGTTTTTT
CASSAGEEKLFF
>TRBV4-3|TRBJ1-5|TRBD1|many
TGCGCCAGCAGCCAAGATCTAGTCAGGGGGTTATATCAGCCCCAGCATTTT
CASSQDLVRGLYQPQHF
>TRBV11-2|TRBJ2-5|TRBD2|.
TGTGCCAGCAGCTCCGGGACTAGCGGAGGGGAGACCCAGTACTTC
CASSSGTSGGETQYF
>TRBV20-1|TRBJ2-1|TRBD2|many
TGCAGTGCTAGAGAGCCACTAGCGGACAATGAGCAGTTCTTC
CSAREPLADNEQFF
>TRBV20-1|TRBJ2-7|.|many
TGCAGTGCTAGAGTACGGCTAGTTAACGAGCAGTACTTC
CSARVRLVNEQYF
>TRBV7-8|TRBJ2-1|TRBD2|.
TGTGCCAGCAGCCAGACTAGCGGGTACTACAATGAGCAGTTCTTC
CASSQTSGYYNEQFF
>TRBV7-9|TRBJ2-3|.|.
TGTGCCAGCAGCTTAGGAAAGGGCACAGATACGCAGTATTTT
CASSLGKGTDTQYF
>TRBV7-3|TRBJ2-3|TRBD2|.
TGTGCCAGCAGTTCTAGCGGGGGGGGGGCAGATACGCAGTATTTT
CASSSSGGGADTQYF
>TRBV7-8|TRBJ1-1|.|many
TGTGCCAGCAGGTGGGACACCTACACTGAAGCTTTCTTT
CASRWDTYTEAFF
>TRBV28|TRBJ2-2|TRBD1|many
TGTGCCAGCAGCCCGGAGACAGGGGGCGGTGGCGGGGAGCTGTTTTTT
CASSPETGGGGGELFF
>TRBV6-2/TRBV6-3|TRBJ2-2|TRBD2|many
TGTGCCAGCAGGCGGACTAGCGGGGGGACCGGGGAGCTGTTTTTT
CASRRTSGGTGELFF
>TRBV29-1|TRBJ1-1|.|many
TGCAGCGTTGAAGACTTTCAGGGGTCGGAAGCTTTCTTT
CSVEDFQGSEAFF
>TRBV28|TRBJ2-1|.|many
TGTGCCAGCAGTTTATGGCGGGACTACAATGAGCAGTTCTTC
CASSLWRDYNEQFF
>TRBV7-8|TRBJ2-5|.|many
TGTGCCAGCAGCCCTAACCGAGGGGGGCTAATCCAAGAGACCCAGTACTTC
CASSPNRGGLIQETQYF
>TRBV29-1|TRBJ1-3|.|.
TGCAGCGTGAGTCTGGGCTCTGGAAACACCATATATTTT
CSVSLGSGNTIYF
>TRBV30|TRBJ1-2|.|.
TGTGCCTGGAGTGAAACTAACTATGGCTACACCTTC
CAWSETNYGYTF
>TRBV20-1|TRBJ2-1|.|.
TGCAGTGCGGGAAGGACCGAAGTTTCCTACAATGAGCAGTTCTTC
CSAGRTEVSYNEQFF
>TRBV11-2|TRBJ2-2|.|.
TGTGCCAGCAGCTCAATGCACAGGGTCTCCGGGGAGCTGTTTTTT
CASSSMHRVSGELFF
>TRBV7-8|TRBJ2-1|.|many
TGTGCCAGCAGCTTATTCGTTAGCAATGAGCAGTTCTTC
CASSLFVSNEQFF
>TRBV20-1|TRBJ2-5|TRBD1|many
TGCAGTGCACCGACAGGGGGGATAGAGACCCAGTACTTC
CSAPTGGIETQYF
>TRBV13|TRBJ1-4|TRBD1|many
TGTGCCAGCAGCACCCTGACAGGGACATCCTCCAAGAATAGAAAACTGTTTTTT
CASSTLTGTSSKNRKLFF
>TRBV24-1|TRBJ2-5|TRBD2|many
TGTGCCACCCATAGCGGGAGAGGGGGAGAGACCCAGTACTTC
CATHSGRGGETQYF
>TRBV20-1|TRBJ1-4|.|many
TGCAGTGCTAGAACAACAGGGTCGGATGAAAAACTGTTTTTT
CSARTTGSDEKLFF
>TRBV7-8|TRBJ2-1|.|many
TGTGCCAGCAGCTTAGCCCCGGGACGGACCTACGGTGAGCAGTTCTTC
CASSLAPGRTYGEQFF
>TRBV28|TRBJ2-7|.|many
TGTGCCAGCAGTTTCTCAGTGGGGGGGCAGGACGAGCAGTACTTC
CASSFSVGGQDEQYF
>TRBV19|TRBJ1-5|TRBD1|few
TGTGCCACCTCAGGGGGGCCGACGAGGCAGCCCCAGCATTTT
CATSGGPTRQPQHF
>TRBV19|TRBJ1-5|TRBD1|once
TGTGCCAGTAGTGTGACAGGGAATAGCAATCAGCCCCAGCATTTT
CASSVTGNSNQPQHF
>TRBV2|TRBJ1-3|.|many
TGTGCCAGCAGTTACTCAGGCGGAAACACCATATATTTT
CASSYSGGNTIYF
>TRBV11-2|TRBJ2-7|.|.
TGTGCCAGCAGCTACGAACTTACCTACGAGCAGTACTTC
CASSYELTYEQYF
>TRBV28|TRBJ2-2|.|many
TGTGCCAGCATAGTGCCGAACACCGGGGAGCTGTTTTTT
CASIVPNTGELFF
>TRBV29-1|TRBJ2-3|.|many
TGCAGCGGACAAGATGGTCCCGATACGCAGTATTTT
CSGQDGPDTQYF
>TRBV7-9|TRBJ2-7|.|medium-sized
TGTGCCAGCAGCAGGGGAGGTAGCCGTTTCAGTTACGAGCAGTACTTC
CASSRGGSRFSYEQYF
>TRBV4-3|TRBJ2-2|.|few
TGCGCCAGCAGCCAAGACTACAGGACTGCGAACACCGGGGAGCTGTTTTTT
CASSQDYRTANTGELFF
>TRBV7-2|TRBJ2-5|TRBD2|.
TGTGCCAGCAGCACCGGACTAGCGGGAGGACAGTACCAAGAGACCCAGTACTTC
CASSTGLAGGQYQETQYF
>TRBV29-1|TRBJ1-2|TRBD1|.
TGCAGCGTTGACGGGGACAGGGGATATGGTGGCTACACCTTC
CSVDGDRGYGGYTF
>TRBV7-3|TRBJ2-3|.|.
TGTGCCAGCAGCTTTAACAGGGGGGGATGGGGCACAGATACGCAGTATTTT
CASSFNRGGWGTDTQYF
>TRBV6-4|TRBJ2-7|TRBD1|few
TGTGCCAGCAGTCCCGAGGGACAGGGACCCTACGAGCAGTACTTC
CASSPEGQGPYEQYF
>TRBV2|TRBJ2-7|TRBD1|.
TGTGCCAGCAGTGACACAGGGGGCGCGGGGGAGCAGTACTTC
CASSDTGGAGEQYF
>TRBV20-1|TRBJ1-5|.|many
TGCAGTGCTAGGTCCTCGGAAGGGAGTCAGCCCCAGCATTTT
CSARSSEGSQPQHF
>TRBV12-3/TRBV12-4|TRBJ1-3|.|many
TGTGCCAGCAGTTTTGGGGGATCTGGAAACACCATATATTTT
CASSFGGSGNTIYF
>TRBV6-1|TRBJ2-7|TRBD2|.
TGTGCCAGCAGTGAAGCGCCGTTGACGAGCGGGATTTCATTCTACGAGCAGTACTTC
CASSEAPLTSGISFYEQYF
>TRBV28|TRBJ2-3|.|many
TGTGCCAGCAGCGCCCCAGGGCTCACAGATACGCAGTATTTT
CASSAPGLTDTQYF
>TRBV12-3/TRBV12-4|TRBJ2-7|TRBD1|many
TGTGCCAGCAGTCCCTGGGACAGTGGTTACGAGCAGTACTTC
CASSPWDSGYEQYF
>TRBV6-1|TRBJ1-2|.|.
TGTGCCAGCACTCAGACGGAGGTCTATGGCTACACCTTC
CASTQTEVYGYTF